These 11 T cell receptor beta chains came from one sample sequenced in a study of cytomegalovirus exposure and HLA in healthy donors. In the PCR, 60 Vbeta and 13 Jbeta primers were used. Here immunoSEQ multiplex PCR was the method, and the copy in TCRdb shows in-frame clones only, minus some. The data hold about 160,000 clones, with about four fifths observed a single time. Sequences were obtained from PBMCs. These receptors were taken from a girl aged 5-17 years in good health and CMV-seropositive.

This clone was recorded only once. V gene TRBV11-2 combines with J gene TRBJ2-7; D is perhaps TRBD2 (5 bases). Looked up from germline, CDR1 is SGHAT and CDR2 is FQNNGV. The CDR3 is made up of 16 amino acids. V lost 3 bases and J lost 1, with 16 bases in between. This CDR3 reads CASSLRISGGSYEQYF. The CDR3 nucleotides are TGTGCCAGCAGCTTGAGGATATCAGGCGGGTCCTACGAGCAGTACTTC.

CDR3 nucleotides: TGTGCCAGCAGCCCCGAGGGACAGGGGGCTTTAGGTGGCTACACCTTC. Its protein is CASSPEGQGALGGYTF. The chain joins TRBV9 to TRBJ1-2; 12 nucleotides agree with TRBD1. J was trimmed by 7 bases and V by 4 bases; bases with no gene match: 11. CDR3 length: 16 amino acids. CDR1 SGDLS and CDR2 YYNGEE come from the germline V gene.

The chain combines TRBV28 with TRBJ2-7, with 7 bases lining up with TRBD2. CDR1 MDHEN and CDR2 SYDVKM come from the germline V gene. With V trimmed by 6 bases and J by 6 bases, 5 bases remained unmatched. The CDR3 length is 12 residues. CDR3 residues: CASRTSAGEQYF. In nucleotides, the CDR3 is TGTGCCAGCAGAACTAGCGCGGGCGAGCAGTACTTC.

The chain carries TRBV11-2 and TRBJ1-3; 8 bases are shared with TRBD1. Germline values: CDR1 SGHAT, CDR2 FQNNGV. V lost 3 bases to trimming and J lost 0 bases; unmatched junction nucleotides: 1. This CDR3 is built from 15 residues. Written as DNA, the CDR3 is TGTGCCAGCAGCTTCGGACAGGGCTCTGGAAACACCATATATTTT. Amino acid sequence: CASSFGQGSGNTIYF.

This clone was seen once. V usage is TRBV6-5 and J usage is TRBJ2-7; 7 bases are shared with TRBD1. J was trimmed by 2 bases and V by 7 bases; bases with no gene match: 8. Germline-derived CDR1 and CDR2 are MNHEY and SVGAGI. The CDR3 runs to 14 residues. The DNA of the CDR3 is TGTGCCAGCAAGGGGGCTCCTCTCGCCTACGAGCAGTACTTC. This gives the protein CASKGAPLAYEQYF.

The chain links TRBV4-2 to TRBJ2-3, with D tentatively TRBD1 (5 bases). V lost 0 bases and J lost 6, with 22 bases in between. Germline assignment: CDR1 LGHNA and CDR2 YNFKEQ. The CDR3 has 18 amino acids. CDR3: CASSQDQGGPREADTQYF. The DNA of the CDR3 is TGTGCCAGCAGCCAAGATCAGGGCGGTCCTAGAGAGGCGGATACGCAGTATTTT.

In regard to this clone: In the same sample, other DNA sequences code for this CDR3. The gene calls are TRBV28 and TRBJ1-2; D gene uncertain. The germline V and J ends were trimmed by 5 bases and 1 base, with 5 bases remaining between them. This CDR3 spans 12 amino acids. Germline V lookup: CDR1 MDHEN, CDR2 SYDVKM. CDR3: CASSPLNYGYTF. DNA of the CDR3: TGTGCCAGCAGTCCCCTTAACTATGGCTACACCTTC.

In this sample, this clone turned up a few times. The chain recombines TRBV28 with TRBJ2-2; the match to TRBD2 covers 7 bases. The V segment lost 5 bases and the J segment 7 bases; nucleotides outside the gene matches: 16. CDR1 MDHEN and CDR2 SYDVKM come from the germline V gene. The CDR3 contains 17 residues. The CDR3 loop is CASSPVRGSSGRGELFF. CDR3 bases: TGTGCCAGCAGTCCCGTTAGGGGCTCTAGCGGTCGCGGGGAGCTGTTTTTT.

The V and J genes are TRBV7-2 and TRBJ1-2; 7 bases match TRBD1. From germline, CDR1 is SGHTA and CDR2 FQGNSA. V was pared by 5 bases and J by 5 bases, with 5 bases of the junction left unmatched. This CDR3 region has 13 residues. The CDR3 region has the DNA TGTGCCAGCAGCCCCGGACAGGAATATGGCTACACCTTC. Protein sequence: CASSPGQEYGYTF.

The gene calls are TRBV19 and TRBJ1-1; the D gene is possibly TRBD1 (6 bases). This CDR3 region has 15 residues. V shed 4 bases and J shed 3 bases, with 15 bases lying between them. Germline CDR1 and CDR2: LNHDA and SQIVND (reference sequence). The CDR3 DNA sequence: TGTGCCAGTAGTAGAGCGACAGGAATTGACACTGAAGCTTTCTTT. It yields the protein CASSRATGIDTEAFF.

V is TRBV4-1 and J is TRBJ2-7; 7 bases match TRBD2. The CDR3 is 15 amino acids. After removal of 3 bases from V and 4 bases from J, the junction contained 9 bases not matched to a gene. Germline CDR1 MGHRA, CDR2 YSYEKL. CDR3 DNA sequence: TGCGCCAGCAGCCATGGGGGGGAGGGAGATTACGAGCAGTACTTC. It translates to CASSHGGEGDYEQYF.